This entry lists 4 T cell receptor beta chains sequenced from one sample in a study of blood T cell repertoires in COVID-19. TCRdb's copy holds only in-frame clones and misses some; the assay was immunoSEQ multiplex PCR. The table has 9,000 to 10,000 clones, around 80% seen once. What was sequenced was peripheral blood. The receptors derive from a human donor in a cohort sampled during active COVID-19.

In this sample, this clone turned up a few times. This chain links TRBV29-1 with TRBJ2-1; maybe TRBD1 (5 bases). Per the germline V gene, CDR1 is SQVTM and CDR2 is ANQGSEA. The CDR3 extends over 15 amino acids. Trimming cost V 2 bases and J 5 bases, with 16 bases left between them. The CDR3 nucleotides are TGCAGCGTTGAACCCTATAACAGGCCCAACAATGAGCAGTTCTTC. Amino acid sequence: CSVEPYNRPNNEQFF.

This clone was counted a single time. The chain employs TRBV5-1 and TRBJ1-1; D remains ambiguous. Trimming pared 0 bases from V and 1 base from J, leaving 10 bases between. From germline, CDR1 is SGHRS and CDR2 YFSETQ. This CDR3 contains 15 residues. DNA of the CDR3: TGCGCCAGCAGCTTGGTTTCGGGAGGGAACACTGAAGCTTTCTTT. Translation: CASSLVSGGNTEAFF.

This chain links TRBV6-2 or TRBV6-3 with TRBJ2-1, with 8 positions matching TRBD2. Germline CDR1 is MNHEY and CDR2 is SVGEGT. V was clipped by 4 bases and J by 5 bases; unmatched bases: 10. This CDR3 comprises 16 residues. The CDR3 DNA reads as TGTGCCAGCAGTTTTCAACGGGGGGGCCCGAACAATGAGCAGTTCTTC. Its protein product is CASSFQRGGPNNEQFF.

The CDR3 DNA is TGTGCCAGCAGTTTGAAACAGGGGTTCCCTGCCGTCTACGAGCAGTACTTC. Amino acids: CASSLKQGFPAVYEQYF. This chain uses TRBV27 with TRBJ2-7, with TRBD1 identical over 7 bases. The germline CDR1 and CDR2 sequences are MNHEY and SMNVEV (reference sequence). This CDR3 comprises 17 residues. V was pared by 3 bases and J by 3 bases, with 14 bases of the junction left unmatched.